Listed here is a single T cell receptor (beta chain). The CDR3 spans 12 residues. Germline values: CDR1 SGHDT, CDR2 YYEEEE. V was cut by 4 bases and J by 8 bases, with 12 bases left in between. This entry comes from a study of blood T cell repertoires in COVID-19. The authors' processing: Reference gene primer amplification in the assay estimated nucleated cell counts. Some clones are missing from TCRdb's copy, which holds only in-frame ones; the method was immunoSEQ multiplex PCR. V, J and clone size derive from that table, while D and trimming were established from the DNA sequence. The table records under 200,000 clones, 70% to 90% of them present only once.

Sequenced material: peripheral blood. The chain recombines TRBV5-6 with TRBJ1-2; a weak D match, TRBD1 (5 bases). The TCR sequence derives from a man aged 40-49 years with active or convalescent COVID-19. The CDR3 region is CASSTDSRGYTF. The CDR3 nucleotides read TGTGCCAGCAGCACCGACAGTAGGGGCTACACCTTC.